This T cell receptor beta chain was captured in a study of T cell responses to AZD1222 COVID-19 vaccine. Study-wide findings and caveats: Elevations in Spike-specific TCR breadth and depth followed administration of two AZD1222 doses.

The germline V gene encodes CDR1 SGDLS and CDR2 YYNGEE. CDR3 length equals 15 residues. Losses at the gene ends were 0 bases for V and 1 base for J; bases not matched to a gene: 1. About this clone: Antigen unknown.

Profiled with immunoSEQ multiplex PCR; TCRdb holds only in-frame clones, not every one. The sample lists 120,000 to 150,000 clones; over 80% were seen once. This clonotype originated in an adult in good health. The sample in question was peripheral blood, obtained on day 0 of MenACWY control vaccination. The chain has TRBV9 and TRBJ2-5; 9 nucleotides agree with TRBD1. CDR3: CASSVGQGVQETQYF. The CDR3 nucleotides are TGTGCCAGCAGCGTAGGACAGGGGGTCCAAGAGACCCAGTACTTC.